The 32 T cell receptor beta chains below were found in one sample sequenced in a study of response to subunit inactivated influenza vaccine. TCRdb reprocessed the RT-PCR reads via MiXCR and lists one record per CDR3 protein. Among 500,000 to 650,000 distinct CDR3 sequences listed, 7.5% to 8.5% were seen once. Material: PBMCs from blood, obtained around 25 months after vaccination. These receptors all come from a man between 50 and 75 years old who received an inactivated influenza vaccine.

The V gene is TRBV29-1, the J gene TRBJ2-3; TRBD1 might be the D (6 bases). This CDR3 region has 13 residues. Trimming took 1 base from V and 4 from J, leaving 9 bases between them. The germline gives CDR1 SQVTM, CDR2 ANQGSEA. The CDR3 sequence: CSVEVAGADTQYF. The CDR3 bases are TGCAGCGTTGAAGTTGCAGGGGCAGATACGCAGTATTTT.

The CDR3 region is CSARIRDRLLPDTQYF. The DNA for the CDR3 is TGCAGTGCTAGAATCCGAGACAGGCTACTCCCAGATACGCAGTATTTT. This chain links TRBV20-1 with TRBJ2-3, with TRBD1 as a possible D gene (6 bases). Trimming took 2 bases from V and 4 from J, leaving 19 bases between them. Germline V CDR1 and CDR2: DFQATT, SNEGSKA (reference sequence). The CDR3 totals 16 residues.

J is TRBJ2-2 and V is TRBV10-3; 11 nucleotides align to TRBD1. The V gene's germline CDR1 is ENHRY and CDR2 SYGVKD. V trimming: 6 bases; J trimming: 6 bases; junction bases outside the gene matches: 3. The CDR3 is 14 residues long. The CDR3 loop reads CAIRLDRGPGELFF. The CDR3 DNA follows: TGTGCCATCAGACTGGACAGGGGGCCCGGGGAGCTGTTTTTT.

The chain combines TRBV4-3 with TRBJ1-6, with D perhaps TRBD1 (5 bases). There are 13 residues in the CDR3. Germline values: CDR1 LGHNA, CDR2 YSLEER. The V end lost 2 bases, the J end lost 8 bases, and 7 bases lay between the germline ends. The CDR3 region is CASSQQGDSPLHF. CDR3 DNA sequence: TGCGCCAGCAGCCAACAGGGAGATTCACCCCTCCACTTT.

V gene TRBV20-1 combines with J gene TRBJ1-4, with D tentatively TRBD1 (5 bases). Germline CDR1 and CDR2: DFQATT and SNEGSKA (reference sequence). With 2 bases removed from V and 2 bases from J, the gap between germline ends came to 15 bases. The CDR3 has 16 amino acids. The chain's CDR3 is CSARPLRQGTNEKLFF. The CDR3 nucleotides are TGCAGTGCTAGACCCCTACGCCAGGGTACTAATGAAAAACTGTTTTTT.

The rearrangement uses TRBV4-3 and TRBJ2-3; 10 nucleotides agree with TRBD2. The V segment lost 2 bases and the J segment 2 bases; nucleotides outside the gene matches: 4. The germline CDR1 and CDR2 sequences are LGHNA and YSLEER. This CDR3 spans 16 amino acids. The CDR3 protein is CASSQRTSGDTDTQYF. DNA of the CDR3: TGCGCCAGCAGCCAACGGACTAGCGGAGACACAGATACGCAGTATTTT.

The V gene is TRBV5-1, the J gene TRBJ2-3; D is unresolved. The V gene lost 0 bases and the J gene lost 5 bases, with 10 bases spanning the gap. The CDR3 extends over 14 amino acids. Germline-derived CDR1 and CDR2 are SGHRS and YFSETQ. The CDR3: CASSLGSHQDTQYF. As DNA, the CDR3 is TGCGCCAGCAGCTTGGGAAGCCACCAAGATACGCAGTATTTT.

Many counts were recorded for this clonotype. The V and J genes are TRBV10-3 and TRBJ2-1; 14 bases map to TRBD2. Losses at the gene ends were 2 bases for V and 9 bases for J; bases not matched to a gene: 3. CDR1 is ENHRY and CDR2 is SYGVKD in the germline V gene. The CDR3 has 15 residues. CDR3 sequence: CAISERGLAGGEQFF. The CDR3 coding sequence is TGTGCCATCAGTGAGCGTGGACTAGCGGGAGGTGAGCAGTTCTTC.

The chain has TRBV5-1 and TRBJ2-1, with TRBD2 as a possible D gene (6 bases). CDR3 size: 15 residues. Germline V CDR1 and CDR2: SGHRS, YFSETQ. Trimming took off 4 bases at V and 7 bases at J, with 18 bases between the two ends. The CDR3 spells CASSKTGGNRNEQFF. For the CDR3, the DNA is TGCGCCAGCAGCAAGACTGGCGGGAATCGGAATGAGCAGTTCTTC.

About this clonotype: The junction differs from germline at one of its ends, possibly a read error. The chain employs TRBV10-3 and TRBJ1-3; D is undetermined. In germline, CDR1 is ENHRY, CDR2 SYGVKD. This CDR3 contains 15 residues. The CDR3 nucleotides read TGTGCCATCAGTGTTCGAGGCAGTGCTGGAAGCACCATATATTTT. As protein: CAISVRGSAGSTIYF.

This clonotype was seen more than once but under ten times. CDR3 sequence: CASSKGLAGAADTQYF. In DNA, the CDR3 is TGTGCCAGCAGCAAGGGACTAGCGGGAGCTGCAGATACGCAGTATTTT. The chain combines TRBV7-2 with TRBJ2-3; TRBD2 aligns across 14 bases. Germline V CDR1 and CDR2: SGHTA, FQGNSA. Trimming cost V 5 bases and J 4 bases; bases outside gene matches: 5. This CDR3 comprises 16 residues.

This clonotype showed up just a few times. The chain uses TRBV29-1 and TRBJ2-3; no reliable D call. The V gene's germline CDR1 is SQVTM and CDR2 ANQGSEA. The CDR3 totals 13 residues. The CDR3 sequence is CNRPRVSTDTQYF. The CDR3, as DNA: TGCAACCGGCCCCGGGTTAGCACAGATACGCAGTATTTT.

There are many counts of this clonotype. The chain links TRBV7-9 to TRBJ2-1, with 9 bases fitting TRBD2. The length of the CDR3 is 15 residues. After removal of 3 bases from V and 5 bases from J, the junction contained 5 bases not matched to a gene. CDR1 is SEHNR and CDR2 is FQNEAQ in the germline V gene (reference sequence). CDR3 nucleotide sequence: TGTGCCAGCAGCTTGCCCCCTAGCGGGAACAATGAGCAGTTCTTC. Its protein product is CASSLPPSGNNEQFF.

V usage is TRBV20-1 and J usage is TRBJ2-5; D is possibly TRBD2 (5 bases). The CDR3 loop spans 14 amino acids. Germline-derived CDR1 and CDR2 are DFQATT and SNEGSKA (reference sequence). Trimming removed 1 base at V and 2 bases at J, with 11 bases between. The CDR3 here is CSARAATIQETQYF. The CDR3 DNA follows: TGCAGTGCTAGAGCGGCGACTATTCAAGAGACCCAGTACTTC.

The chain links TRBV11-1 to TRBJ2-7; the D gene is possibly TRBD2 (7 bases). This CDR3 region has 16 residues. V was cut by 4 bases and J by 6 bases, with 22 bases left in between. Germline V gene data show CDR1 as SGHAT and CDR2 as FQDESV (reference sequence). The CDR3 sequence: CASSYLASRGGVEQYF. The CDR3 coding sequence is TGTGCCAGCAGCTACTTAGCGAGCCGAGGGGGGGTCGAGCAGTACTTC.

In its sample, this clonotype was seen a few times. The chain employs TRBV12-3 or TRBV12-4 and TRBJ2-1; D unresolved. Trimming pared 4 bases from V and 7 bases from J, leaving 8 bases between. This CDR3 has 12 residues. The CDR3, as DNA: TGTGCCAGCAGTTGGGCCACGAATGAGCAGTTCTTC. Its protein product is CASSWATNEQFF.

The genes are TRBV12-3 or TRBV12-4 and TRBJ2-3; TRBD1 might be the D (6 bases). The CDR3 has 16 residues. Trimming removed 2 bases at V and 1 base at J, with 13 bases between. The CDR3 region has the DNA TGTGCCAGCAGTTTAATGTTGGCAGGGGGCACAGATACGCAGTATTTT. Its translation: CASSLMLAGGTDTQYF.

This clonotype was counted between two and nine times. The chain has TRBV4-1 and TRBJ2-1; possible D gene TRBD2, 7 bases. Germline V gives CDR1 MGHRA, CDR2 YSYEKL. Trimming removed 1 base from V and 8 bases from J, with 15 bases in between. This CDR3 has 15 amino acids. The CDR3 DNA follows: TGCGCCAGCAGCCAAGCAAGGCGGGGGCGCGATGAGCAGTTCTTC. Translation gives CASSQARRGRDEQFF.

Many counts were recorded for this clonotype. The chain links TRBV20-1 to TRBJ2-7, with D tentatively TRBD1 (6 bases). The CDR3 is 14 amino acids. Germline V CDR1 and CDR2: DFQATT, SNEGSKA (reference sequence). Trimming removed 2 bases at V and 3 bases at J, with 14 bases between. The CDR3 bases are TGCAGTGCTAGACGTGGGCAGGGGTTCTACGAGCAGTACTTC. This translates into CSARRGQGFYEQYF.

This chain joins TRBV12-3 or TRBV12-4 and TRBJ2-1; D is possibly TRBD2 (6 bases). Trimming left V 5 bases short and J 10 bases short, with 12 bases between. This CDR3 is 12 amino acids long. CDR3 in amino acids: CASSTERVEQFF. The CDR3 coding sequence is TGTGCCAGCAGTACAGAGCGGGTGGAGCAGTTCTTC.

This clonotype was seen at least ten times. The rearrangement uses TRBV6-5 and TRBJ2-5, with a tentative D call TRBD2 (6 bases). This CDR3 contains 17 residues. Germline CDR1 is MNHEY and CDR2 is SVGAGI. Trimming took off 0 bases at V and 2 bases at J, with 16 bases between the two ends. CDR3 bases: TGTGCCAGCAGTTACTCTAGCGCGGGACGGTCACAAGAGACCCAGTACTTC. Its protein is CASSYSSAGRSQETQYF.

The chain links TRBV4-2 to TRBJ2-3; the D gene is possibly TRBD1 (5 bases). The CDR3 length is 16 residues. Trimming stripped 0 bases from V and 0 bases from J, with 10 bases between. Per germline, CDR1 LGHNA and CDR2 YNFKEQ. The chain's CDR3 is CASSQDRQGSTDTQYF. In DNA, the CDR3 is TGTGCCAGCAGCCAAGATAGGCAGGGTAGCACAGATACGCAGTATTTT.

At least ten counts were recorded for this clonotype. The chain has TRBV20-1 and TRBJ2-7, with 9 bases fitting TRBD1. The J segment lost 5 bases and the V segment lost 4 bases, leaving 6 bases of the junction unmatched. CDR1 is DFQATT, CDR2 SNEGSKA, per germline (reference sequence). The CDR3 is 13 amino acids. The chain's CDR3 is CSAKGQGGDEQYF. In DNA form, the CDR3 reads TGCAGTGCTAAGGGACAGGGAGGTGACGAGCAGTACTTC.

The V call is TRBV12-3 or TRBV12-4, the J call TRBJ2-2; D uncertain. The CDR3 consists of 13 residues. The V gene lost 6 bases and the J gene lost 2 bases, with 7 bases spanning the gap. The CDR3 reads CASRYFNTGELFF. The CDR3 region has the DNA TGTGCCAGCAGATACTTTAACACCGGGGAGCTGTTTTTT.

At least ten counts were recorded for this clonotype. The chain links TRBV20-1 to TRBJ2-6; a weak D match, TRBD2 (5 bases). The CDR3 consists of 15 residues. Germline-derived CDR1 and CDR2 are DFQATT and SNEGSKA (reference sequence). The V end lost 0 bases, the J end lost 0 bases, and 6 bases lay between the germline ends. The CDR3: CSAREGSSGANVLTF. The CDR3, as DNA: TGCAGTGCTAGAGAGGGGAGCTCTGGGGCCAACGTCCTGACTTTC.

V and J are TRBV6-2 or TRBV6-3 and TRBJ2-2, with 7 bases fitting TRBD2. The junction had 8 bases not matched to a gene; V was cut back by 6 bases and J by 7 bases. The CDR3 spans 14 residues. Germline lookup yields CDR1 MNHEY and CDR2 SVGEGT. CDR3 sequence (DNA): TGTGCCAGCAGACCCGGACTAGAAGTCGGGGAGCTGTTTTTT. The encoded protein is CASRPGLEVGELFF.

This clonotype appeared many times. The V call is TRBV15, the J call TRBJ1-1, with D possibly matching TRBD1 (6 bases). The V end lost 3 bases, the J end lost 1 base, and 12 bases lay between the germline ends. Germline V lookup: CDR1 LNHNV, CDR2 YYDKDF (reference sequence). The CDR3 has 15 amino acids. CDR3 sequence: CATSSVDRRNTEAFF. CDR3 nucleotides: TGTGCCACCAGCAGCGTAGACAGGAGGAACACTGAAGCTTTCTTT.

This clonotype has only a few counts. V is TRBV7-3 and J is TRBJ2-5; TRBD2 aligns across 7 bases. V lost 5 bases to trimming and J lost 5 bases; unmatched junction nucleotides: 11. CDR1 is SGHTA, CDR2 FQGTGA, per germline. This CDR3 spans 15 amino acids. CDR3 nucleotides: TGTGCCAGCAGCCCCGGGACCAGCGGGGTTGAGACCCAGTACTTC. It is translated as CASSPGTSGVETQYF.

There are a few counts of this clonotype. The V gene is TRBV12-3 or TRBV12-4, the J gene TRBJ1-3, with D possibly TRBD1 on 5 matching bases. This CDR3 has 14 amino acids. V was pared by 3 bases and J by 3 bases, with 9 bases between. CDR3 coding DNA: TGTGCCAGCAGTTTTGGGGGTGGTGGAAACACCATATATTTT. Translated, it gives CASSFGGGGNTIYF.

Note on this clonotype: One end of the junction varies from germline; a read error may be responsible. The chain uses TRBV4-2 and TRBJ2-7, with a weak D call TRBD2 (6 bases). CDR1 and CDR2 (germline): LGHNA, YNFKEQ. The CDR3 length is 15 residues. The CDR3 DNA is TGTCCCAGCAGCCCGTCTCGTAGCGGAGTTTACGAGCAGTACTTC. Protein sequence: CPSSPSRSGVYEQYF.

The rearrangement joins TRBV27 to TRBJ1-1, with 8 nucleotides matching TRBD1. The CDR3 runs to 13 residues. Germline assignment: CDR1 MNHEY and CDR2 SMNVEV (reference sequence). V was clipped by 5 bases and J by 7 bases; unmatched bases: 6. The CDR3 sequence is CASSPARGREAFF. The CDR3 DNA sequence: TGTGCCAGCAGTCCAGCCAGGGGGCGTGAAGCTTTCTTT.

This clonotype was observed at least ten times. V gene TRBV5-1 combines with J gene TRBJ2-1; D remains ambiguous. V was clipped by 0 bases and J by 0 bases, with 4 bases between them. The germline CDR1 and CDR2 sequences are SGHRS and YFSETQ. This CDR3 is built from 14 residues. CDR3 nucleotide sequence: TGCGCCAGCAGCTTGGATACCTCCTACAATGAGCAGTTCTTC. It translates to CASSLDTSYNEQFF.